This T cell receptor (beta chain) was identified during a study of shared clonotypes between healthy human individuals (dated by TCRdb to 2019 to 2021). With respect to the entire study: The cohort included a few men and a couple of women between 18 and 49 years of age. Blood TCR repertoires of five healthy adults were deeply sequenced to estimate repertoire size and the extent of clonotype sharing between individuals. Between about 0.9 and 9 billion PBMCs per donor were obtained by leukapheresis. Libraries were prepared and TCR repertoires were sequenced by different laboratories using diverse techniques, in order to increase sequencing depth and limit assay-specific biases. For each donor, CD4 naive and CD4 memory were each run on three plates, CD8 naive on two plates, and CD8 memory on one plate. Results the study describes overall, beyond this receptor: Compared with non-shared clonotypes, clonotypes shared by all four sorted-subset donors had higher generation probabilities. Sampling was restricted to blood, and TCR repertoires in tissue are likely to differ from TCR repertoires in blood. The genetic and exposure-history diversity represented was limited by the small number of donors. Estimated clonotype richness was generally larger for naive than for memory subsets. Across a few donors, about 5.2% of naive CD4, over 3% of naive CD8, roughly 2.3% of memory CD4, and 0.4% of memory CD8 clonotypes were shared. Rarefaction of sorted-subset datasets indicated incomplete sequencing despite the large sequencing depth. Pairwise subsampling led to the expectation that sequencing depth would affect the degree of clonotype sharing among donors.

The donors were healthy, HIV-negative adults who had no recently reported acute infections or vaccinations. Every donor was a Caucasian adult living in Nashville, Tennessee, USA. CD8 memory samples consisted of magnetically selected CD45RO+ cells combined with CCR7-negative CD45RA+ effector memory (TemRA) cells. After blood collection by leukapheresis, PBMCs were isolated using Ficoll-Histopaque density gradient centrifugation and then cryopreserved in the vapor phase of liquid nitrogen. Purity and quantity of every magnetically sorted T cell population were checked by analytical flow cytometry. Genomic DNA was isolated from each sorted fraction and quantified by UV absorbance on a Nanodrop 2000c. This clone came up a few times. This clone's antigen is unknown. No base qualities exist here, and no much larger clone lies one base off it. Other DNA sequences in the same sample also yield this CDR3. Reading the germline V gene gives CDR1 SGDLS and CDR2 YYNGEE. V was cut back by 0 bases and J by 1 base, leaving a gap of 7 bases between them. There are 14 amino acids in the CDR3, from cysteine to phenylalanine inclusive. Here the CDR3 DNA is all that survives: 42 bases in frame from base 1.

Using the deep immunoSEQ assay, multiplex PCR amplified TCR CDR3 regions from genomic DNA. For each cell subset, the extracted genomic DNA was distributed evenly across all wells of several immunoSEQ 96-well plates, and each plate served as one replicate. For sorted subsets, about 200 ng genomic DNA, equal to tens of thousands of T cell genomes, was loaded into each replicate PCR. The purified libraries were quantified using a Qubit 3.0 fluorometer, sized with a Bioanalyzer 2100, and then quantified again using the KAPA Library Quantification kit. A separate single-read 150-cycle Illumina NextSeq 550 flow cell was used to sequence each immunoSEQ 96-well plate. Concerning the study's data processing: Because the immunoSEQ output held only junctional sequences and lacked quality scores, the filtering could not match the filtering applied to full-length reads. To assign V/J genes and CDR3, sequences were annotated using PyIR, a Python wrapper for IgBLAST v1.9, with IMGT germline references. Reads were filtered out if the reads had weak V/J assignments (E-value above 1e-6), no CDR3, stop codons, out-of-frame junctions, or ambiguous translated residues. V3J clonotypes were defined by identical inferred V gene, J gene, and CDR3 amino acid sequence. The percentage overlap between two repertoires was calculated by dividing the number of shared unique clonotypes by the size of the smaller repertoire. Richness of each repertoire was evaluated using RTK rarefaction, the Chao1 estimator, and Recon v2.1 estimates of unobserved clonotypes. OLGA was used to compute generation probabilities for all TCRbeta clonotypes that the gDNA method yielded from a handful of donors. TCRdb took over this immuneACCESS table, retaining in-frame rearrangements with V and J assigned. Such tables are incomplete; in checked studies, under half of the missing clones stem from an unresolved V gene, and the remainder is unexplained. That table furnishes V, J and clone size, whereas the DNA furnished D and trimming. For this sample there are 100,000 to 130,000 clones; roughly 70% appear just once. In total, the top ten clones hold more than 20% of the sample.

The sample consisted of memory CD8+ T cells sorted from blood. The sample's cell subset or site, from its label and the paper: CD45RO+ cells pooled with CCR7-negative TemRA cells. The clonotype was recovered from a young woman in good health. This chain joins TRBV9 to TRBJ2-5; confidence is insufficient to name the D gene. The CDR3 protein: CASSVGGSQETQYF. The nucleotides are TGTGCCAGCAGCGTAGGGGGAAGCCAAGAGACCCAGTACTTC.